Below, 29 T cell receptor beta chains from the same sample are listed, as sequenced in a study of blood T cell repertoires in COVID-19. TCRdb's table, derived via immunoSEQ multiplex PCR, lists solely in-frame clones and lacks some. The top ten hold roughly 0.56% of the sample, which has just over 150,000 clones, 80% seen once. The sample consisted of peripheral blood. The receptors were gathered from a man aged 55 to 69 with acute or convalescent COVID-19.

The chain is built from TRBV19 and TRBJ2-6; 8 bases are a match to TRBD1. The V segment lost 3 bases and the J segment 0 bases; nucleotides outside the gene matches: 4. Germline CDR1 LNHDA, CDR2 SQIVND (reference sequence). The CDR3 has 17 residues. CDR3 nucleotide sequence: TGTGCCAGTAGTATGGGGGACAGGATCTCTGGGGCCAACGTCCTGACTTTC. Residues: CASSMGDRISGANVLTF.

V is TRBV6-1 and J is TRBJ1-1, with 9 bases aligning to TRBD1. This CDR3 spans 14 amino acids. V trimming: 4 bases; J trimming: 4 bases; junction bases outside the gene matches: 4. Germline V gene sequence: CDR1 MNHNS, CDR2 SASEGT. Written as DNA, the CDR3 is TGTGCCAGCAGTGCGGAACAGGGGGCCACTGAAGCTTTCTTT. Encoded protein: CASSAEQGATEAFF.

The chain links TRBV9 to TRBJ2-6; 12 bases are a match to TRBD2. This CDR3 region has 19 residues. Germline V gives CDR1 SGDLS, CDR2 YYNGEE. V lost 0 bases to trimming and J lost 0 bases; unmatched junction nucleotides: 4. The DNA for the CDR3 is TGTGCCAGCAGCGTAGGACTAGCGGGAGTTGCCTCTGGGGCCAACGTCCTGACTTTC. Protein: CASSVGLAGVASGANVLTF.

The rearrangement joins TRBV30 to TRBJ1-1; 11 bases are shared with TRBD1. The germline V gene encodes CDR1 GTSNPN and CDR2 SVGIG (reference sequence). CDR3 size: 14 residues. V lost 2 bases to trimming and J lost 4 bases; unmatched junction nucleotides: 3. CDR3 sequence: CAWSWDRGSTEAFF. In DNA, the CDR3 is TGTGCCTGGAGTTGGGACAGGGGGAGCACTGAAGCTTTCTTT.

The chain links TRBV29-1 to TRBJ2-1; 7 bases match TRBD1. The CDR3 runs 12 residues. V was pared by 1 base and J by 10 bases, with 4 bases of the junction left unmatched. Germline-derived CDR1 and CDR2 are SQVTM and ANQGSEA. CDR3 coding DNA: TGCAGCGTTGAAGGACAGGGAAGAGAGCAGTTCTTC. This encodes CSVEGQGREQFF.

The chain employs TRBV5-1 and TRBJ2-7; TRBD1 agrees at 8 bases. V lost 0 bases to trimming and J lost 2 bases; unmatched junction nucleotides: 4. From germline, CDR1 is SGHRS and CDR2 YFSETQ. This CDR3 region has 15 residues. The CDR3 sequence is CASSLDGTGAYEQYF. As DNA, the CDR3 is TGCGCCAGCAGCTTGGACGGGACAGGTGCCTACGAGCAGTACTTC. The variable domain in full, with the rest retrieved from reference TRBV5-1 and TRBJ2-7, is KAGVTQTPRYLIKTRGQQVTLSCSPISGHRSVSWYQQTPGQGLQFLFEYFSETQRNKGNFPGRFSGRQFSNSRSEMNVSTLELGDSALYLCASSLDGTGAYEQYFGPGTRLTVT.

The V call is TRBV27, the J call TRBJ1-6; D uncertain. Germline V lookup: CDR1 MNHEY, CDR2 SMNVEV (reference sequence). The V and J ends lost 6 bases and 9 bases respectively, with 21 bases between them. This CDR3 spans 16 amino acids. The CDR3, as DNA: TGTGCCAGCAGATTACTCGTCGGGAGTGGTGGTTCACCCCTCCACTTT. Amino acid sequence: CASRLLVGSGGSPLHF.

The V gene is TRBV5-4, the J gene TRBJ2-5; 8 nucleotides agree with TRBD2. The CDR3 totals 17 residues. Germline trimming cut 4 bases from V and 4 bases from J; bases unmatched to any gene: 15. Germline CDR1 SGHNT, CDR2 YYREEE (reference sequence). CDR3 in amino acids: CASSPGGAGSSGETQYF. The CDR3 coding sequence is TGTGCCAGCAGCCCGGGAGGGGCGGGGTCTTCTGGAGAGACCCAGTACTTC.

In its sample, this clone was seen a few times. Here the CDR3 reads CASSIRGTLVTGNEKLFF. DNA of the CDR3: TGTGCCAGTAGTATCCGGGGAACCTTGGTCACGGGTAATGAAAAACTGTTTTTT. The chain uses TRBV19 and TRBJ1-4; unclear D gene. V dropped 3 bases and J dropped 4 bases, with 21 bases sitting between them. CDR1 is LNHDA and CDR2 is SQIVND in the germline V gene (reference sequence). The CDR3 is made up of 18 amino acids.

The chain combines TRBV5-6 with TRBJ2-7; D might be TRBD1 (6 bases). Trimming took off 2 bases at V and 4 bases at J, with 10 bases between the two ends. The CDR3 totals 13 residues. Per the germline V gene, CDR1 is SGHDT and CDR2 is YYEEEE. The CDR3, as DNA: TGTGCCAGCAGCTTCGGTGACAGGTACGAGCAGTACTTC. Its protein product is CASSFGDRYEQYF. Full variable domain (remainder filled in from reference TRBV5-6 and TRBJ2-7): DAGVTQSPTHLIKTRGQQVTLRCSPKSGHDTVSWYQQALGQGPQFIFQYYEEEERQRGNFPDRFSGHQFPNYSSELNVNALLLGDSALYLCASSFGDRYEQYFGPGTRLTVT.

V gene TRBV9 combines with J gene TRBJ1-1; 11 nucleotides line up with TRBD1. The V segment lost 4 bases and the J segment 4 bases; nucleotides outside the gene matches: 9. The germline V gene has CDR1 SGDLS and CDR2 YYNGEE. This CDR3 comprises 16 residues. CDR3 loop: CASSPSPGQGVTEAFF. In nucleotides, the CDR3 is TGTGCCAGCAGCCCGAGCCCGGGACAGGGGGTCACTGAAGCTTTCTTT.

The V gene is TRBV4-2, the J gene TRBJ2-5; TRBD1 agrees at 7 bases. Looked up from germline, CDR1 is LGHNA and CDR2 is YNFKEQ. CDR3 length equals 14 residues. The V and J ends lost 6 bases and 5 bases, in that order; junction bases with no gene match: 9. The DNA of the CDR3 is TGTGCCAGCAGTCCCGGGACAGCACGTGAGACCCAGTACTTC. It specifies CASSPGTARETQYF.

J is TRBJ2-7 and V is TRBV13, with 11 bases lining up with TRBD1. Unmatched junction bases numbered 6, after V lost 3 bases and J lost 2 bases. Germline CDR1 is PRHDT and CDR2 is FYEKMQ (reference sequence). This CDR3 has 16 amino acids. CDR3 sequence (DNA): TGTGCCAGCAGCTTTCGGACAGGGGGCTTAGCCTACGAGCAGTACTTC. Translating gives CASSFRTGGLAYEQYF.

The CDR3 coding sequence is TGTGCCAGTAAATTAGGGGCCGACAGCGTAAACACCGGGGAGCTGTTTTTT. It codes for CASKLGADSVNTGELFF. V is TRBV19 and J is TRBJ2-2; maybe TRBD1 (5 bases). V was shortened by 7 bases and J by 2 bases, with 20 bases between the two germline ends. The CDR3 runs 17 residues. Germline V lookup: CDR1 LNHDA, CDR2 SQIVND (reference sequence).

The chain employs TRBV2 and TRBJ2-1; 14 nucleotides agree with TRBD2. The CDR3 is made up of 14 amino acids. Trimming at V came to 6 bases and at J to 9 bases, leaving 4 bases not matched to a gene. Germline V gives CDR1 SNHLY, CDR2 FYNNEI. CDR3 in DNA: TGTGCCAGCAGGGGGACTAGCGGGAGACTTGAGCAGTTCTTC. This translates into CASRGTSGRLEQFF.

The V gene is TRBV6-2 or TRBV6-3, the J gene TRBJ1-2; no reliable D call. The V end lost 7 bases, the J end lost 3 bases, and 15 bases lay between the germline ends. Germline V CDR1 and CDR2: MNHEY, SVGEGT. The length of the CDR3 is 14 residues. CDR3 coding DNA: TGTGCCAGCACCCCGCGCCCTGGAGACTATGGCTACACCTTC. Its protein product is CASTPRPGDYGYTF.

The chain links TRBV4-3 to TRBJ1-3; 7 bases line up with TRBD1. V lost 5 bases, J lost 4 bases, and 11 bases stayed unmatched. CDR3 size: 16 residues. Germline lookup yields CDR1 LGHNA and CDR2 YSLEER. The CDR3 sequence is CASSVRTTGEGNTIYF. The CDR3 bases are TGCGCCAGCAGCGTTCGTACTACAGGGGAAGGAAACACCATATATTTT.

The V gene is TRBV27, the J gene TRBJ1-5; D uncertain. The CDR3 runs to 15 residues. Trimming took off 1 base at V and 0 bases at J, with 7 bases between the two ends. Germline CDR1 and CDR2: MNHEY and SMNVEV (reference sequence). Here the CDR3 DNA reads TGTGCCAGCAGTTTATTGGCTTATAGCAATCAGCCCCAGCATTTT. This encodes CASSLLAYSNQPQHF.

This clone was found once. The chain combines TRBV7-3 with TRBJ1-1; the D gene is possibly TRBD1 (5 bases). The CDR3 is 14 amino acids. CDR1 is SGHTA and CDR2 is FQGTGA in the germline V gene. The V end lost 1 base, the J end lost 4 bases, and 10 bases lay between the germline ends. CDR3 residues: CASSLSGGTTEAFF. CDR3 coding DNA: TGTGCCAGCAGCTTAAGTGGGGGGACCACTGAAGCTTTCTTT.

This clone was recorded once. This rearrangement joins TRBV4-1 to TRBJ1-2; D possibly corresponds to TRBD1 (5 bases). This CDR3 region has 15 residues. Trimming removed 1 base at V and 0 bases at J, with 9 bases between. CDR1 and CDR2 (germline): MGHRA, YSYEKL. The DNA for the CDR3 is TGCGCCAGCAGCCAAGGACAGCGTACTAACTATGGCTACACCTTC. This sequence encodes CASSQGQRTNYGYTF.

J is TRBJ1-2 and V is TRBV19, with D possibly being TRBD1 (5 bases). This CDR3 spans 15 amino acids. Between the trimmed V and J ends, which lost 5 bases and 0 bases, there was a span of 13 bases. The germline V gene encodes CDR1 LNHDA and CDR2 SQIVND (reference sequence). CDR3 loop: CASSSVGRANYGYTF. The CDR3 bases are TGTGCCAGTAGTTCGGTGGGCAGGGCTAACTATGGCTACACCTTC.

The chain recombines TRBV9 with TRBJ1-2; possible D gene TRBD1, 6 bases. From germline, CDR1 is SGDLS and CDR2 YYNGEE. The CDR3 is 16 residues long. Trimming removed 0 bases from V and 7 bases from J, with 19 bases in between. CDR3 region: CASSVDGSRGSSGYTF. The DNA for the CDR3 is TGTGCCAGCAGCGTAGATGGCTCTAGGGGGTCTAGTGGCTACACCTTC.

The genes are TRBV28 and TRBJ2-3, with 7 nucleotides matching TRBD1. The CDR3 is 14 residues long. Trimming removed 10 bases from V and 0 bases from J; junction bases left unmatched: 7. Germline CDR1 reads MDHEN; CDR2 reads SYDVKM. CDR3 in amino acids: CAIQLGQSTDTQYF. DNA for the CDR3: TGTGCCATCCAGTTGGGACAGAGCACAGATACGCAGTATTTT. The full variable domain, in which reference TRBV28 and TRBJ2-3 provide the parts outside the CDR3, is DVKVTQSSRYLVKRTGEKVFLECVQDMDHENMFWYRQDPGLGLRLIYFSYDVKMKEKGDIPEGYSVSREKKERFSLILESASTNQTSMYLCAIQLGQSTDTQYFGPGTRLTVL.

The chain uses TRBV5-1 and TRBJ1-3; D unclear. The CDR3 contains 13 residues. Per the germline V gene, CDR1 is SGHRS and CDR2 is YFSETQ. V lost 7 bases to trimming and J lost 0 bases, with 8 bases between them. CDR3 residues: CASRSGSGNTIYF. CDR3 sequence (DNA): TGCGCCAGCCGCTCGGGCTCTGGAAACACCATATATTTT.

The chain carries TRBV18 and TRBJ1-6; perhaps TRBD1 as D (5 bases). Germline-derived CDR1 and CDR2 are KGHSH and LQKENI. The CDR3 spans 15 residues. Trimming removed 3 bases at V and 6 bases at J, with 12 bases between. The CDR3 sequence: CASSPWGDSNSPLHF. The CDR3 nucleotides read TGTGCCAGCTCACCTTGGGGGGACTCTAATTCACCCCTCCACTTT.

This clone is a singleton in its sample. The chain links TRBV19 to TRBJ2-3, with 16 bases fitting TRBD2. V shed 4 bases, J shed 4 bases, and the junction held 5 bases outside the gene matches. The CDR3 has 17 amino acids. Germline V lookup: CDR1 LNHDA, CDR2 SQIVND (reference sequence). CDR3 sequence reads: CASSTPGLAGGADTQYF. The CDR3 coding sequence is TGTGCCAGTAGTACGCCGGGACTAGCGGGAGGGGCAGATACGCAGTATTTT. Complete variable domain (other parts from reference TRBV19 and TRBJ2-3): DGGITQSPKYLFRKEGQNVTLSCEQNLNHDAMYWYRQDPGQGLRLIYYSQIVNDFQKGDIAEGYSVSREKKESFPLTVTSAQKNPTAFYLCASSTPGLAGGADTQYFGPGTRLTVL.

This chain joins TRBV7-2 and TRBJ2-1; weak D call: TRBD2 (6 bases). The germline CDR1 and CDR2 sequences are SGHTA and FQGNSA. V lost 2 bases, J lost 4 bases, and 12 bases lay in between. This CDR3 contains 15 residues. The CDR3: CASSLIGSPYNEQFF. CDR3 sequence (DNA): TGTGCCAGCAGCTTAATCGGGAGCCCTTACAATGAGCAGTTCTTC.

The gene calls are TRBV18 and TRBJ1-2; D unresolved. The CDR3 runs to 15 residues. Germline assignment: CDR1 KGHSH and CDR2 LQKENI. Trimming shortened V by 1 base and J by 0 bases, and 9 bases separated the two germline ends. CDR3 sequence (DNA): TGTGCCAGCTCACCACAAAGCGCCACTAACTATGGCTACACCTTC. It encodes CASSPQSATNYGYTF.

This clone was seen a handful of times. V usage is TRBV10-2 and J usage is TRBJ2-3; 15 positions agree with TRBD2. The germline CDR1 and CDR2 sequences are WSHSY and SAAADI. V shed 2 bases and J 5 bases; nucleotides not matched to a gene: 5. The CDR3 runs 17 residues. This chain's CDR3 is CASSEGTSGGYGDTQYF. In DNA form, the CDR3 reads TGCGCCAGCAGTGAGGGGACTAGCGGGGGGTATGGAGATACGCAGTATTTT.